Listed here are 21 T cell receptor beta chains from one sample, sequenced in a study of blood T cells in healthy people across ages. With a J-beta primer mix and a sample-barcoded 5' primer, a second PCR ran roughly 6 to 12 cycles. One entry per CDR3 protein, called by TCRdb with MiXCR from the 5' RACE reads. The table records 550,000 to 750,000 distinct CDR3 sequences, over 20% of them present only once. Sequencing was performed on blood. The origin of the receptors is a man in his 70s in good health.

The chain recombines TRBV6-1 with TRBJ2-6; D might be TRBD1 (5 bases). CDR1 and CDR2 from the germline V gene are MNHNS and SASEGT. The CDR3 loop spans 17 amino acids. Between the trimmed V and J ends, which lost 6 bases and 0 bases, there was a span of 15 bases. Written as DNA, the CDR3 is TGTGCCAGCAGCACACAGGAATCTAGCTCTGGGGCCAACGTCCTGACTTTC. This encodes CASSTQESSSGANVLTF.

The chain is built from TRBV6-6 and TRBJ2-1, with TRBD2 matching 9 bases. CDR3 length: 15 amino acids. Germline V CDR1 and CDR2: MNHNY, SVGAGI (reference sequence). The ends lost 2 bases at V and 6 bases at J; junction bases unmatched: 5. The CDR3 spells CASSYRLADSNEQFF. In nucleotides, the CDR3 is TGTGCCAGCAGTTACCGACTAGCGGACTCCAATGAGCAGTTCTTC.

This clonotype was recorded at least ten times. The chain has TRBV9 and TRBJ2-3, with no clear D. There are 13 residues in the CDR3. Deletions cut 6 bases from V and 0 bases from J, with 8 bases between. The germline CDR1 and CDR2 sequences are SGDLS and YYNGEE. The CDR3 here is CASKGFSTDTQYF. The CDR3 DNA reads TGTGCCAGCAAAGGGTTTAGCACAGATACGCAGTATTTT.

The V and J genes are TRBV18 and TRBJ2-5, with D tentatively TRBD1 (5 bases). Germline V gives CDR1 KGHSH, CDR2 LQKENI. The V and J ends lost 5 bases and 4 bases respectively, with 14 bases between them. This CDR3 has 14 residues. CDR3 sequence (DNA): TGTGCCAGCTCAAATCAGGGTGGTATAGAGACCCAGTACTTC. Protein product: CASSNQGGIETQYF.

This clonotype was seen a handful of times. J is TRBJ2-7 and V is TRBV7-9, with TRBD1 matching over 10 bases. Trimming at V came to 0 bases and at J to 3 bases, leaving 8 bases not matched to a gene. This CDR3 spans 17 amino acids. Germline loops: CDR1 SEHNR, CDR2 FQNEAQ (reference sequence). CDR3 bases: TGTGCCAGCAGCTTAGCGCCCCGGACAGGGGGGAACTACGAGCAGTACTTC. It yields the protein CASSLAPRTGGNYEQYF. The variable domain in full, with the rest retrieved from reference TRBV7-9 and TRBJ2-7, is DTGVSQNPRHKITKRGQNVTFRCDPISEHNRLYWYRQTLGQGPEFLTYFQNEAQLEKSRLLSDRFSAERPKGSFSTLEIQRTEQGDSAMYLCASSLAPRTGGNYEQYFGPGTRLTVT.

The J gene is TRBJ2-1, the V gene TRBV6-2 or TRBV6-3; D may match TRBD1 or TRBD2 (5 bases each). V was trimmed by 8 bases and J by 7 bases, leaving 21 bases between them. Germline V lookup: CDR1 MNHEY, CDR2 SVGEGT. The CDR3 is made up of 15 amino acids. Written as DNA, the CDR3 is TGTGCCAGCCCACTTCCGGGCGTTGGGGGTAATGAGCAGTTCTTC. Its protein is CASPLPGVGGNEQFF.

This clonotype showed up just a few times. This sequence joins TRBV4-1 and TRBJ2-1, with 8 bases identical to TRBD2. CDR3 size: 15 residues. V lost 2 bases and J lost 3; bases outside the gene matches: 3. CDR1 MGHRA and CDR2 YSYEKL come from the germline V gene. The CDR3 reads CASSQRAGDYNEQFF. The CDR3 DNA sequence: TGCGCCAGCAGCCAAAGAGCGGGGGACTACAATGAGCAGTTCTTC.

With respect to this clonotype: It is likely a read error, because the conserved phenylalanine at the end of the CDR3 is missing. This rearrangement joins TRBV29-1 to TRBJ1-2; 7 nucleotides match TRBD1. The V and J ends lost 5 bases and 4 bases, in that order; junction bases with no gene match: 10. The CDR3 length is 14 residues. Germline V gene sequence: CDR1 SQVTM, CDR2 ANQGSEA. The CDR3 nucleotides are TGCAGCGTTTCGGAGACAGGGCAAAGCTATGGCTACACCCTC. Protein product: CSVSETGQSYGYTL.

This clonotype has more than one count but fewer than ten. J is TRBJ1-2 and V is TRBV5-1; D may be TRBD1 (6 bases). Germline V gives CDR1 SGHRS, CDR2 YFSETQ. This CDR3 comprises 15 residues. V was shortened by 4 bases and J by 0 bases, with 13 bases between the two germline ends. CDR3 sequence reads: CASSDGDTTNYGYTF. The CDR3 DNA follows: TGCGCCAGCAGCGACGGGGACACTACTAACTATGGCTACACCTTC.

A few counts support this clonotype. The V call is TRBV15, the J call TRBJ2-7, with TRBD2 as a possible D gene (6 bases). The V gene's germline CDR1 is LNHNV and CDR2 YYDKDF (reference sequence). The CDR3 is made up of 13 amino acids. V lost 8 bases and J lost 1, with 12 bases in between. CDR3 region: CATSSRGSYEQYF. For the CDR3, the DNA is TGTGCCACCTCTTCGCGGGGTTCCTACGAGCAGTACTTC.

V is TRBV5-5 and J is TRBJ2-1; 10 nucleotides agree with TRBD1. The CDR3 sequence is 16 residues long. Losses at the gene ends were 4 bases for V and 6 bases for J; bases not matched to a gene: 10. Germline lookup yields CDR1 SGHKS and CDR2 YYEKEE (reference sequence). CDR3 bases: TGTGCCAGCAGCGTCGCCGGGACAGGGGTTTTCAATGAGCAGTTCTTC. Its protein is CASSVAGTGVFNEQFF.

V and J are TRBV10-3 and TRBJ2-2, with 7 bases identical to TRBD2. This CDR3 spans 14 amino acids. Trimming took 7 bases from V and 1 from J; bases not matched to a gene: 3. CDR1 and CDR2 from the germline V gene are ENHRY and SYGVKD. CDR3 sequence reads: CAITKRENTGELFF. The CDR3 bases are TGTGCCATCACTAAGCGGGAGAACACCGGGGAGCTGTTTTTT.

The chain links TRBV5-1 to TRBJ2-5; tentatively, D is TRBD2 (6 bases). Per germline, CDR1 SGHRS and CDR2 YFSETQ. This CDR3 has 16 residues. V gave up 6 bases and J gave up 0 bases, with 18 bases separating them. This CDR3 reads CASNFGTGSYQETQYF. The CDR3 nucleotides are TGCGCCAGCAACTTTGGGACTGGATCGTACCAAGAGACCCAGTACTTC.

This clonotype turned up a few times. The chain recombines TRBV20-1 with TRBJ1-4; the D gene is possibly TRBD1 (5 bases). This CDR3 has 15 amino acids. Germline CDR1 DFQATT, CDR2 SNEGSKA (reference sequence). The germline V and J ends were trimmed by 0 bases and 5 bases, with 13 bases remaining between them. This CDR3 is CSARDPGTGNEKLFF. DNA of the CDR3: TGCAGTGCTAGAGATCCGGGGACGGGGAATGAAAAACTGTTTTTT.

This clonotype has more than one count but fewer than ten. CDR3 sequence reads: CASSLGGDRSGYTF. CDR3 sequence (DNA): TGCGCCAGCAGCTTGGGAGGGGACAGGTCCGGCTACACCTTC. This chain links TRBV5-1 with TRBJ1-2, with 8 bases that match TRBD1. V trimming: 0 bases; J trimming: 8 bases; junction bases outside the gene matches: 6. Per the germline V gene, CDR1 is SGHRS and CDR2 is YFSETQ. The CDR3 runs 14 residues.

This clonotype has more than one count but fewer than ten. The genes are TRBV25-1 and TRBJ2-3; 14 nucleotides align to TRBD2. Germline loops: CDR1 MGHDK, CDR2 SYGVNS. This CDR3 contains 17 residues. V lost 1 base and J lost 3; bases outside the gene matches: 3. Here the CDR3 reads CASSESGLAGATDTQYF. CDR3 in DNA: TGTGCCAGCAGTGAATCGGGACTAGCGGGAGCGACAGATACGCAGTATTTT.

This clonotype was detected a few times. This chain uses TRBV9 with TRBJ1-4, with TRBD1 matching 8 bases. CDR3 length: 15 amino acids. The trim removed 3 bases at V and 4 bases at J, leaving 5 bases unmatched. Germline-derived CDR1 and CDR2 are SGDLS and YYNGEE. DNA for the CDR3: TGTGCCAGCAGCGGCGGACAGGGTCTTAATGAAAAACTGTTTTTT. This gives the protein CASSGGQGLNEKLFF.

This clonotype was counted a few times. The chain uses TRBV29-1 and TRBJ1-2, with D possibly being TRBD1 (5 bases). Trimming pared 0 bases from V and 7 bases from J, leaving 12 bases between. This CDR3 has 13 residues. CDR1 is SQVTM and CDR2 is ANQGSEA in the germline V gene. Here the CDR3 reads CSVEEYRGGGYTF. CDR3 DNA: TGCAGCGTTGAAGAGTACCGGGGCGGTGGCTACACCTTC. The full variable domain, in which reference TRBV29-1 and TRBJ1-2 provide the parts outside the CDR3, is SAVISQKPSRDICQRGTSLTIQCQVDSQVTMMFWYRQQPGQSLTLIATANQGSEATYESGFVIDKFPISRPNLTFSTLTVSNMSPEDSSIYLCSVEEYRGGGYTFGSGTRLTVV.

This clonotype was found many times. This chain connects TRBV5-1 to TRBJ2-1, with D perhaps being TRBD1 or TRBD2 (5 bases each). V dropped 3 bases and J dropped 7 bases, with 20 bases sitting between them. Germline V gives CDR1 SGHRS, CDR2 YFSETQ. CDR3 length equals 16 residues. The DNA for the CDR3 is TGCGCCAGCAGCTCGTCCGGGACCGCGATCTTTAATGAGCAGTTCTTC. It is translated as CASSSSGTAIFNEQFF.

This clonotype has just a few counts. The chain joins TRBV19 to TRBJ2-3; the D gene is possibly TRBD2 (5 bases). The germline gives CDR1 LNHDA, CDR2 SQIVND (reference sequence). V was pared by 5 bases and J by 7 bases, with 10 bases between. CDR3 length equals 12 residues. In nucleotides, the CDR3 is TGTGCCAGTAGTGAGCGGCGGAATACGCAGTATTTT. It encodes CASSERRNTQYF.

This clonotype was picked up many times. The chain joins TRBV5-1 to TRBJ2-3; TRBD2 matches 11 bases. The CDR3 has 14 amino acids. The V segment lost 6 bases and the J segment 6 bases; nucleotides outside the gene matches: 6. The germline V gene has CDR1 SGHRS and CDR2 YFSETQ. In DNA, the CDR3 is TGCGCCAGCACCACTAGCGGGAGTTACGATACGCAGTATTTT. Its translation: CASTTSGSYDTQYF.